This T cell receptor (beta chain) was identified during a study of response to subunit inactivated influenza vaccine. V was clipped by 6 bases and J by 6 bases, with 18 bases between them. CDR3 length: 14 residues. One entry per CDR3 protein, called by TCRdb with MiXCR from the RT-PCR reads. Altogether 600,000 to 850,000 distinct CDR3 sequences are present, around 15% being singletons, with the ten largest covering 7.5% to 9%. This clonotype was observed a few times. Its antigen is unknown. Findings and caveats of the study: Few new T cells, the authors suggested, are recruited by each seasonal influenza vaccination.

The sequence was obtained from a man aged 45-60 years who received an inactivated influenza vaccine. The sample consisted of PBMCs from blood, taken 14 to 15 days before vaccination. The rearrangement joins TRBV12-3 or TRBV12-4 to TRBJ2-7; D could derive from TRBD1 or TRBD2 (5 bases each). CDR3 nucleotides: TGTGCCAGCAGCCCCAGGGACGGGGCCTCCGAGCAGTACTTC. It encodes CASSPRDGASEQYF.